This TCR beta chain is drawn from a study of shared clonotypes between healthy human individuals. A deep-level run was used for the assay. TCRdb's table, derived via immunoSEQ multiplex PCR, lists solely in-frame clones and lacks some. The table records about 1.5 million clones, roughly 96% of them present only once. Study-wide points: Shared clonotypes across all four donors exceeded non-shared ones in generation probability. In general, naive subsets displayed greater estimated richness than memory subsets did.

As regards this clone: Its antigen is as yet unknown.

The CDR3 is made up of 15 amino acids. CDR1 is SGHRS and CDR2 is YFSETQ in the germline V gene. With 0 bases removed from V and 6 bases from J, the gap between germline ends came to 13 bases. Within Nashville, Tennessee resided all donors, each a Caucasian adult. This TCR derives from a man aged 25-45 years in good health. Sequencing used naive CD4+ T cells sorted from blood. The subset is: CD45RA+ positively selected. This chain uses TRBV5-1 with TRBJ1-3, with D hard to call. The CDR3 DNA reads TGCGCCAGCAGCTTGGCCTCCCAACAGCTAAACACCATATATTTT. It yields the protein CASSLASQQLNTIYF.